The entry below gives a single T cell receptor beta chain sequence along with its context. No cognate antigen has been identified for it. No qualities accompany the bases; no much larger clone lies one base away. This sample also contains other DNA sequences that code for the same CDR3. This sample stems from a study of shared clonotypes between healthy human individuals (dated by TCRdb to the early 2020s). Context from the whole study: A few men and two women, aged 18 to 49 years, made up the cohort. Different laboratories and diverse techniques were used to prepare libraries and sequence TCR repertoires, to increase sequencing depth and limit assay-specific biases. Per donor, leukapheresis produced somewhere between about 0.85 and 8.9 billion PBMCs. For each donor, three plates each were used for CD4 naive and CD4 memory, two plates were used for CD8 naive, and one plate was used for CD8 memory. Blood TCR repertoires of roughly five healthy adults were deeply sequenced to estimate repertoire size and the extent of clonotype sharing between individuals. The paper's findings and limits, for the study overall: Sampling was restricted to blood, and TCR repertoires in tissue are likely to differ from TCR repertoires in blood. Higher generation probabilities were observed for clonotypes shared by all four sorted-subset donors than for non-shared clonotypes. The small number of donors limited the genetic and exposure-history diversity represented. Pairwise subsampling led to the expectation that sequencing depth would affect the degree of clonotype sharing among donors. Rarefaction of sorted-subset datasets indicated incomplete sequencing despite the large sequencing depth. Across a handful of donors, around 5% of naive CD4, 3% to 4% of naive CD8, approximately 2.5% of memory CD4, and 0.4% to 0.45% of memory CD8 clonotypes were shared. Naive subsets generally had larger estimated clonotype richness than memory subsets.

The donors were healthy, HIV-negative adults who had no recently reported acute infections or vaccinations. Only Caucasian adults living in Nashville, Tennessee, USA were represented among the donors. CD4+ T cells were enriched through magnetic negative selection, after which naive cells were positively selected on CD45RA and the remaining negative fraction served as the memory subset. After blood collection by leukapheresis, PBMCs were isolated using Ficoll-Histopaque density gradient centrifugation and then cryopreserved in the vapor phase of liquid nitrogen. Purity and quantity of every magnetically sorted T cell population were checked by analytical flow cytometry. From each sorted fraction, genomic DNA was isolated and quantified by UV absorbance on a Nanodrop 2000c. TCR CDR3 regions were amplified from genomic DNA by multiplex PCR using the deep immunoSEQ assay. Extracted genomic DNA from each cell subset was distributed evenly across all wells of several immunoSEQ 96-well plates, and each plate was treated as a replicate. For sorted subsets, about 200 ng genomic DNA, equal to 30,000 or so T cell genomes, was loaded into each replicate PCR. The purified libraries were quantified using a Qubit 3.0 fluorometer, sized with a Bioanalyzer 2100, and then quantified again using the KAPA Library Quantification kit. Every immunoSEQ 96-well plate was sequenced on a separate single-read 150-cycle Illumina NextSeq 550 flow cell. Per the original workflow: Because the immunoSEQ output held only junctional sequences and lacked quality scores, the filtering could not match the filtering applied to full-length reads. Sequences were annotated with PyIR, a Python wrapper for IgBLAST v1.9, and V/J genes and CDR3 were assigned using IMGT germline references. Reads were removed for weak V/J assignments (E-value above 1e-6), missing CDR3, stop codons, out-of-frame junctions, or ambiguous translated residues. A V3J clonotype was defined by an identical inferred V gene, J gene, and CDR3 amino acid sequence. Percentage overlap between repertoires was calculated by dividing the number of shared unique clonotypes by the size of the smaller repertoire. Three approaches were used to assess repertoire richness: RTK rarefaction, the Chao1 estimator, and Recon v2.1 estimates of unobserved clonotypes. OLGA was used to compute generation probabilities for all TCRbeta clonotypes that the gDNA method yielded from a handful of donors. Sourced from immuneACCESS, this table was stored by TCRdb with only in-frame sequences that have V and J called. A share of the clones is absent; for the studies checked, an unresolved V gene accounts for under half, and the remainder has no known explanation. V, J and clone size reflect that table, while D and trimming were determined from the DNA. Counted in this sample were about 2.4 million clones; under 95% of them appeared once. Roughly 0.39% of the sample is taken by the ten largest.

CDR1 and CDR2, per the germline V gene (reference sequence), are LNHDA and SQIVND. V gives up 3 bases and J gives up 8 bases, and the segment between their germline ends measures 7 bases. The CDR3 holds 12 amino acids from the cysteine to the phenylalanine. Solely the CDR3 DNA is kept, with 36 bases framed from the first base. The rearranged chain carries TRBV19 and TRBJ1-4; the D gene assignment is ambiguous. The sequencing input was naive CD4+ T cells from PBMCs. What the cell subset or site label conveys for this sample: CD45RA+ positively selected. The clonotype originates from a young man in good health. Some clones in this sample may be carry-over from other donors' samples. The nucleotide sequence reads TGTGCCAGTAGTATTCGGGGAGAAAAACTGTTTTTT. This is translated as CASSIRGEKLFF.